Sequencing of this T cell receptor (beta chain) was carried out in a study of cytomegalovirus exposure and HLA in healthy donors. Study findings and constraints: In an earlier analysis, most TCR beta V segments were productive about 90% or about 30% of the time.

With 60 Vbeta and 13 Jbeta primers, the PCR was carried out. Profiled with immunoSEQ multiplex PCR; TCRdb holds only in-frame clones, not every one. The table includes around 200,000 clones, less than 85% detected once. A word on this clone: The antigen is undetermined. Other DNA sequences in the same sample also yield this CDR3.

The germline gives CDR1 KGHSH, CDR2 LQKENI. Trimming cost V 3 bases and J 3 bases; bases outside gene matches: 1. The CDR3 contains 14 residues. Material for sequencing was PBMCs. The TCR originated in a man aged 30-40 years in good health and CMV-seropositive. This rearrangement joins TRBV18 to TRBJ2-5, with 10 bases lining up with TRBD1. DNA of the CDR3: TGTGCCAGCTCACCGGGACAGGGGAAAGAGACCCAGTACTTC. Translating it yields CASSPGQGKETQYF.